The present TCR beta chain was sequenced within a study of T cell repertoires in cytomegalovirus infection. Study-level information: CMV epitopes that were recently identified and HLA-C-restricted were used alongside well-studied HLA-B-restricted ones. Whole-study findings and limits: Using cumulative public TCR beta family frequency, the authors identified those who carried CMV together with the relevant HLA.

MiXCR, run by TCRdb on the reads, gives a single entry per CDR3 protein. The sample holds some 700,000 distinct CDR3 sequences, approximately 33% seen once. Points on this clonotype: Its specificity is not known. One base away lies a much larger clone, so this may be a sequencing read error.

CDR3 length: 15 residues. Germline CDR1 reads SGHTA; CDR2 reads FQGNSA. The receptor was isolated from a human donor in good health (CMV status not recorded). Some clones in this sample may be carry-over from other donors' samples. The genes are TRBV7-2 and TRBJ2-3; a weak D match, TRBD2 (6 bases). Source: cultured PBMCs, taken from culture after CMV antigen stimulation. The CDR3 reads CAISSSGPGADTQYF. CDR3 DNA sequence: TGTGCCATCAGCTCGAGCGGGCCGGGGGCAGATACGCAGTATTTT.